This entry concerns a single TCR beta chain. As yet, its antigen is unknown. The data derive from a study of T cell responses to AZD1222 COVID-19 vaccine. General study results and limits: Epitopes outside B.1.351 and B.1.1.7 mutated regions reportedly drew nearly half of spike TCRs.

This CDR3 has 15 amino acids. V lost 0 bases and J 0 bases, leaving 7 bases between the germline ends. The germline V gene has CDR1 SGHDT and CDR2 YYEEEE. Assay used: immunoSEQ multiplex PCR; TCRdb lists only in-frame clones, some missing. This table holds over 95,000 clones, roughly nine tenths found once. The clonotype comes from an adult who received the AZD1222 COVID-19 vaccine. The sample in question was peripheral blood, obtained 28 days after the second AZD1222 dose. The chain uses TRBV5-6 and TRBJ1-3; unclear D gene. The chain's CDR3 is CASSLGGSSGNTIYF. The CDR3 bases are TGTGCCAGCAGCTTGGGCGGGAGCTCTGGAAACACCATATATTTT.